A single sample gave rise to the 30 T cell receptor beta chains below, sequenced in a study of blood T cells in healthy people across ages. A J-beta primer mix and a sample-barcoded 5' primer were used in a second PCR of about 6 to 12 cycles. From the 5' RACE reads, TCRdb called clonotypes with MiXCR, one entry per CDR3 protein. The sample contains 1.5 million to 2 million distinct CDR3 sequences, 28% of which appear only once. Sequencing input: blood. The source of these receptors is a woman in her twenties or thirties in good health.

This clonotype was seen many times. The CDR3 DNA follows: TGTGCCAGCAGTTTGGGCGGGAGGATGGAGACCCAGTACTTC. Protein: CASSLGGRMETQYF. The rearrangement links TRBV28 to TRBJ2-5, with 8 bases matching TRBD2. The germline V gene has CDR1 MDHEN and CDR2 SYDVKM. With 3 bases clipped from V and 5 bases from J, the junction kept 5 bases outside the gene matches. The CDR3 length is 14 residues.

This clonotype was observed a few times. The chain uses TRBV11-2 and TRBJ2-1, with 9 bases matching TRBD2. Germline trimming cut 7 bases from V and 8 bases from J; bases unmatched to any gene: 9. There are 14 residues in the CDR3. From germline, CDR1 is SGHAT and CDR2 FQNNGV. CDR3 region: CASTGGLAYDEQFF. The CDR3 coding sequence is TGTGCCAGCACAGGGGGACTAGCATACGATGAGCAGTTCTTC.

This clonotype was detected only a few times. This chain connects TRBV27 to TRBJ2-3; D remains ambiguous. Trimming pared 10 bases from V and 6 bases from J, leaving 23 bases between. Germline CDR1 and CDR2: MNHEY and SMNVEV (reference sequence). The CDR3 is made up of 15 amino acids. This CDR3 is CATATGEEHTDTQYF. DNA of the CDR3: TGTGCCACCGCGACTGGCGAGGAGCACACTGATACGCAGTATTTT.

In the case of this clonotype: This may be a read error: a much more frequent sequence differs by one nucleotide. The rearrangement links TRBV24-1 to TRBJ2-1; the D gene is possibly TRBD2 (6 bases). The germline V gene encodes CDR1 KGHDR and CDR2 SFDVKD. CDR3 length: 12 residues. The CDR3 nucleotides read TGTGCCGCCAGTGACGCGGGAAATGAGCAGTTCTTC. It translates to CAASDAGNEQFF.

This rearrangement joins TRBV4-2 to TRBJ1-5; D remains unclear. The length of the CDR3 is 15 residues. Germline V gene data show CDR1 as LGHNA and CDR2 as YNFKEQ. V lost 4 bases to trimming and J lost 4 bases, with 14 bases between them. DNA for the CDR3: TGTGCCAGCAGCCTTAGGGCGTCCACTAATCAGCCCCAGCATTTT. It codes for CASSLRASTNQPQHF.

The chain links TRBV9 to TRBJ1-6; D unclear. Germline lookup yields CDR1 SGDLS and CDR2 YYNGEE. The CDR3 is 11 residues long. Between the trimmed V and J ends, which lost 4 bases and 14 bases, there was a span of 10 bases. CDR3 DNA: TGTGCCAGCAGCTTAGGTAACACCCTCCACTTT. As protein: CASSLGNTLHF.

This rearrangement joins TRBV5-4 to TRBJ1-6, with TRBD1 matching over 7 bases. CDR3 length: 15 amino acids. The germline gives CDR1 SGHNT, CDR2 YYREEE (reference sequence). Trimming at V came to 3 bases and at J to 7 bases, leaving 7 bases not matched to a gene. CDR3 bases: TGTGCCAGCAGCTGGGCCGGGACAGAAAATTCACCCCTCCACTTT. Protein sequence: CASSWAGTENSPLHF.

This chain links TRBV18 with TRBJ1-1; D is unresolved. The V and J ends lost 3 bases and 0 bases respectively, with 8 bases between them. The CDR3 sequence is 14 residues long. Germline V lookup: CDR1 KGHSH, CDR2 LQKENI. The CDR3, as DNA: TGTGCCAGCTCACCGGAACCAATGAACACTGAAGCTTTCTTT. Translation: CASSPEPMNTEAFF.

This clonotype showed up just a few times. The rearrangement links TRBV12-3 or TRBV12-4 to TRBJ2-7; the D gene is possibly TRBD2 (7 bases). V was shortened by 4 bases and J by 11 bases, with 18 bases between the two germline ends. CDR3 size: 13 residues. CDR3: CASSSLGGGRKYF. The CDR3 DNA reads as TGTGCCAGCAGTTCATTAGGGGGAGGGAGAAAGTACTTC.

This clonotype has a count of ten or more. The gene calls are TRBV7-2 and TRBJ2-5, with no clear D. The CDR3 consists of 14 residues. The germline V and J ends were trimmed by 0 bases and 4 bases, with 9 bases remaining between them. Germline CDR1 SGHTA, CDR2 FQGNSA. The CDR3 DNA is TGTGCCAGCAGCTTAGCTGGTTCGCTAGAGACCCAGTACTTC. Protein: CASSLAGSLETQYF.

In its sample, this clonotype was seen a few times. The chain uses TRBV7-9 and TRBJ1-2; the D is unclear. V gave up 2 bases and J gave up 6 bases, with 10 bases separating them. Germline CDR1 and CDR2: SEHNR and FQNEAQ (reference sequence). The CDR3 is made up of 13 amino acids. CDR3 amino acids: CASSLPNGDGYTF. CDR3 nucleotides: TGTGCCAGCAGCTTACCGAATGGGGATGGCTACACCTTC.

A note on this clonotype: An end of the junction differs from the germline gene, which may be a read error. The chain uses TRBV5-1 and TRBJ1-2; D is undetermined. CDR1 is SGHRS, CDR2 YFSETQ, per germline. This CDR3 is 14 amino acids long. CDR3 sequence (DNA): TGCGTCAGCAGCTTGGGTAGTGGTAGCTATGGCTACACCTTC. This translates into CVSSLGSGSYGYTF.

The gene calls are TRBV7-9 and TRBJ2-5; D is perhaps TRBD2 (6 bases). The DNA end is a closer match to TRBJ2-7, so the J assignment may be wrong. The CDR3 covers 11 residues. Germline loops: CDR1 SEHNR, CDR2 FQNEAQ (reference sequence). The CDR3 spells CASTRAGEQYF. CDR3 sequence (DNA): TGTGCCAGCACCAGAGCGGGCGAGCAGTACTTC.

This clonotype was recorded a few times. V and J are TRBV29-1 and TRBJ1-4; D remains unclear. CDR3 size: 15 residues. The germline V gene encodes CDR1 SQVTM and CDR2 ANQGSEA. Between the trimmed V and J ends, which lost 4 bases and 2 bases, there was a span of 14 bases. The CDR3 spells CSVGRRGITNEKLFF. CDR3 nucleotides: TGCAGCGTTGGCCGTAGAGGGATTACTAATGAAAAACTGTTTTTT.

Note on this clonotype: This could be a read error, since a much larger clone is one nucleotide away. The chain joins TRBV6-6 to TRBJ1-2; the D is unclear. Germline CDR1 reads MNHNY; CDR2 reads SVGAGI (reference sequence). V lost 5 bases to trimming and J lost 3 bases, with 4 bases between them. This CDR3 comprises 11 residues. CDR3 sequence: CASSHDYGYTF. CDR3 coding DNA: TGTGCCAGCAGTCACGACTATGGCTACACCTTC.

The rearrangement joins TRBV7-3 to TRBJ2-4; D gene ambiguous. The DNA matches TRBJ2-7 better at its end, which makes the J call doubtful. Germline V gene lookup returns CDR1 SGHTA and CDR2 FQGTGA. The CDR3 is made up of 13 amino acids. The CDR3: CASSLTLSHEQYF. The CDR3 DNA follows: TGTGCCAGCAGCTTAACGTTGAGCCACGAGCAGTACTTC.

The V call is TRBV7-9, the J call TRBJ2-7; D ambiguous. V was cut by 8 bases and J by 1 base, with 9 bases left in between. Germline CDR1 is SEHNR and CDR2 is FQNEAQ (reference sequence). This CDR3 is 12 amino acids long. The CDR3 nucleotides read TGTGCCAGCGCCCTCATTTCCTACGAGCAGTACTTC. This encodes CASALISYEQYF.

This clonotype was observed a few times. The chain links TRBV12-3 or TRBV12-4 to TRBJ2-7; a possible D gene is TRBD1 (7 bases). V gave up 4 bases and J gave up 6 bases, with 16 bases separating them. The CDR3 runs 14 residues. CDR3 DNA sequence: TGTGCCAGCAGTTGGGGGGACAGAAAAGGCGAGCAGTACTTC. Translation: CASSWGDRKGEQYF.

The sample holds a few counts of this clonotype. The V call is TRBV28, the J call TRBJ2-7; D is perhaps TRBD1 (6 bases). V was clipped by 3 bases and J by 0 bases, with 18 bases between them. Germline CDR1 and CDR2: MDHEN and SYDVKM. The CDR3 extends over 17 amino acids. The CDR3 DNA follows: TGTGCCAGCAGTTTGGTCAGGACAGCCTTAAGCTCCTACGAGCAGTACTTC. Translated: CASSLVRTALSSYEQYF.

The chain links TRBV10-1 to TRBJ1-6, with 8 nucleotides matching TRBD1. Germline V CDR1 and CDR2: WNHNN, SYGVQD (reference sequence). This CDR3 has 19 amino acids. The junction had 21 bases not matched to a gene; V was cut back by 6 bases and J by 8 bases. Written as DNA, the CDR3 is TGCGCCAGCAGGGAAGTTACCCCGCGCGACAGGGGAACGGATTCACCCCTCCACTTT. This gives the protein CASREVTPRDRGTDSPLHF.

The chain joins TRBV20-1 to TRBJ2-1; TRBD2 is a possible D gene (6 bases). Per the germline V gene, CDR1 is DFQATT and CDR2 is SNEGSKA (reference sequence). This CDR3 is 13 amino acids long. The V gene lost 6 bases and the J gene lost 9 bases, with 18 bases spanning the gap. The CDR3 region is CSARRRAFGEQFF. The CDR3 nucleotides read TGCAGTGCAAGGAGGAGGGCCTTCGGTGAGCAGTTCTTC.

The sample holds a few counts of this clonotype. One junction end disagrees with the germline gene, perhaps due to a read error. The chain employs TRBV6-6 and TRBJ2-5; 7 bases map to TRBD2. The CDR3 runs 15 residues. Germline-derived CDR1 and CDR2 are MNHNY and SVGAGI (reference sequence). CDR3 residues: CAGSHGSGTPETQYF. CDR3 bases: TGTGCCGGCAGCCATGGCAGCGGGACCCCGGAGACCCAGTACTTC.

This chain connects TRBV4-1 to TRBJ2-6, with 7 bases aligning to TRBD2. The ends lost 4 bases at V and 0 bases at J; junction bases unmatched: 12. The germline gives CDR1 MGHRA, CDR2 YSYEKL. This CDR3 is 19 amino acids long. DNA of the CDR3: TGCGCCAGCAGCCGACTAGTGACTAGCTACGGCTCTGGGGCCAACGTCCTGACTTTC. This translates into CASSRLVTSYGSGANVLTF.

This clonotype was recorded once. The chain joins TRBV12-5 to TRBJ1-2; D ambiguous. This CDR3 comprises 12 residues. V was trimmed by 5 bases and J by 6 bases, leaving 10 bases between them. The germline gives CDR1 LGHNT, CDR2 FRNRAP. CDR3 protein: CASGRPHDGYTF. CDR3 sequence (DNA): TGTGCTAGTGGTCGCCCCCATGATGGCTACACCTTC.

This clonotype was observed many times. The gene calls are TRBV14 and TRBJ2-5; D gene unclear. This CDR3 has 12 residues. The germline V gene has CDR1 SGHDN and CDR2 FVKESK. Trimming stripped 0 bases from V and 5 bases from J, with 4 bases between. CDR3 amino acids: CASSQEMETQYF. The CDR3 coding sequence is TGTGCCAGCAGCCAAGAGATGGAGACCCAGTACTTC.

This clonotype was observed a few times. The rearrangement joins TRBV29-1 to TRBJ2-5; 16 bases are a match to TRBD2. V dropped 4 bases and J dropped 5; count of bases not matched to a gene: 7. The CDR3 is 16 residues long. Germline V gene data show CDR1 as SQVTM and CDR2 as ANQGSEA. CDR3 sequence (DNA): TGCAGCGTTGTAGGGACTAGCGGGGGGGTCGAGGAGACCCAGTACTTC. It is translated as CSVVGTSGGVEETQYF.

This clonotype occurred a few times. The genes are TRBV2 and TRBJ2-1; 9 nucleotides match TRBD1. The germline CDR1 and CDR2 sequences are SNHLY and FYNNEI. Trimming cost V 8 bases and J 9 bases; bases outside gene matches: 17. The CDR3 is made up of 16 amino acids. Here the CDR3 DNA reads TGTGCCAGCGCAGGGGGGACAGGGACAAAATATGGTGAGCAGTTCTTC. Amino acid sequence: CASAGGTGTKYGEQFF.

In its sample, this clonotype was seen a few times. CDR3 loop: CASSLKGSYEKLFF. The CDR3 coding sequence is TGTGCCAGCAGTTTAAAAGGCAGCTATGAAAAACTGTTTTTT. The chain couples TRBV12-3 or TRBV12-4 to TRBJ1-4; D is unclear. The length of the CDR3 is 14 residues. V lost 2 bases and J 6 bases, leaving 10 bases between the germline ends.

J is TRBJ1-5 and V is TRBV30; D unresolved. Trimming cost V 3 bases and J 4 bases, with 10 bases left between them. Germline values: CDR1 GTSNPN, CDR2 SVGIG (reference sequence). The CDR3 length is 13 residues. The CDR3 DNA sequence: TGTGCCTGGAGAAGAAAGGCGAATCAGCCCCAGCATTTT. Protein sequence: CAWRRKANQPQHF.

V is TRBV7-2 and J is TRBJ2-5; TRBD2 matches at 8 bases. Germline trimming cut 4 bases from V and 3 bases from J; bases unmatched to any gene: 7. Germline V lookup: CDR1 SGHTA, CDR2 FQGNSA. The CDR3 has 15 residues. In DNA, the CDR3 is TGTGCCAGCAGCTCAGAGGCGGGACTAGAAGAGACCCAGTACTTC. Translating it yields CASSSEAGLEETQYF.